These T cell receptor beta chains were read from a single sample in a study of cytomegalovirus exposure and HLA in healthy donors. Clones were read by immunoSEQ multiplex PCR, and TCRdb kept only the in-frame ones, dropping some. The top ten hold around 8.6% of the sample, which has more than 95,000 clones, 60% to 80% seen once. Material for sequencing was PBMCs. These TCRs come from a woman between 40 and 55 years old in good health and CMV-seropositive. CDR3s include the opening cysteine and the closing phenylalanine or tryptophan. The order of the fields is clone size, D gene, J gene, V gene, CDR3 protein, CDR3 DNA. A D gene is named only where the DNA matches it firmly. Only part of the rows carry a size: once, few, many, or a class if the clone is expanded.

abundance: .; d_gene: .; j_gene: TRBJ2-7; v_gene: TRBV6-1; CDR3aa: CASSEAGGPYEQYF; CDR3nt: TGTGCCAGCAGTGAAGCGGGGGGTCCCTACGAGCAGTACTTC
abundance: few; d_gene: .; j_gene: TRBJ2-1; v_gene: TRBV7-2; CDR3aa: CASSLFGGNSYNEQFF; CDR3nt: TGTGCCAGCAGCTTATTCGGCGGAAACTCCTACAATGAGCAGTTCTTC
abundance: few; d_gene: .; j_gene: TRBJ2-3; v_gene: TRBV19; CDR3aa: CASSRSDTQYF; CDR3nt: TGTGCCAGTAGCCGTTCAGATACGCAGTATTTT
abundance: once; d_gene: .; j_gene: TRBJ2-5; v_gene: TRBV2; CDR3aa: CASSSAVQETQYF; CDR3nt: TGTGCCAGCAGTTCCGCAGTACAAGAGACCCAGTACTTC
abundance: .; d_gene: .; j_gene: TRBJ1-5; v_gene: TRBV7-8; CDR3aa: CASSFTQANSNQPQHF; CDR3nt: TGTGCCAGCAGCTTCACACAGGCGAATAGCAATCAGCCCCAGCATTTT
abundance: .; d_gene: .; j_gene: TRBJ1-2; v_gene: TRBV7-2; CDR3aa: CASSLGPQGTHYGYTF; CDR3nt: TGTGCCAGCAGCTTAGGGCCCCAGGGTACCCACTATGGCTACACCTTC
abundance: .; d_gene: TRBD2; j_gene: TRBJ2-1; v_gene: TRBV5-1; CDR3aa: CASKVAGDSYNEQFF; CDR3nt: TGCGCCAGCAAGGTAGCGGGAGATTCATACAATGAGCAGTTCTTC
abundance: .; d_gene: TRBD2; j_gene: TRBJ2-7; v_gene: TRBV4-2; CDR3aa: CASSQLLPGGVYEQYF; CDR3nt: TGTGCCAGCAGCCAGCTCCTACCGGGGGGGGTGTACGAGCAGTACTTC
abundance: .; d_gene: TRBD1; j_gene: TRBJ2-5; v_gene: TRBV7-2; CDR3aa: CASSLYRGRQETQYF; CDR3nt: TGTGCCAGCAGCTTGTACAGGGGGCGACAAGAGACCCAGTACTTC
abundance: .; d_gene: TRBD2; j_gene: TRBJ2-3; v_gene: TRBV5-1; CDR3aa: CASSLGLAGRTDTQYF; CDR3nt: TGCGCCAGCAGCTTGGGACTAGCGGGAAGAACAGATACGCAGTATTTT
abundance: once; d_gene: TRBD1; j_gene: TRBJ2-3; v_gene: TRBV5-1; CDR3aa: CASSFTGGGTDTQYF; CDR3nt: TGCGCCAGCAGCTTCACAGGGGGCGGCACAGATACGCAGTATTTT
abundance: .; d_gene: TRBD1; j_gene: TRBJ1-2; v_gene: TRBV7-9; CDR3aa: CASSSGDRDFYGYTF; CDR3nt: TGTGCCAGCAGCTCGGGGGACAGAGATTTTTATGGCTACACCTTC
abundance: .; d_gene: TRBD2; j_gene: TRBJ2-1; v_gene: TRBV28; CDR3aa: CASTGLAANTYNEQFF; CDR3nt: TGTGCCAGCACGGGACTAGCCGCCAATACTTACAATGAGCAGTTCTTC
abundance: .; d_gene: .; j_gene: TRBJ2-3; v_gene: TRBV11-1; CDR3aa: CASTSDNGADTQYF; CDR3nt: TGTGCCAGCACCTCGGACAACGGCGCGGATACGCAGTATTTT
abundance: .; d_gene: TRBD1; j_gene: TRBJ1-2; v_gene: TRBV19; CDR3aa: CASSIAPGQGNYGYTF; CDR3nt: TGTGCCAGTAGTATAGCCCCAGGACAGGGAAACTATGGCTACACCTTC
abundance: .; d_gene: .; j_gene: TRBJ1-6; v_gene: TRBV6-5; CDR3aa: CASSEGTGSPLHF; CDR3nt: TGTGCCAGCAGTGAAGGAACAGGGTCACCCCTCCACTTT
abundance: .; d_gene: .; j_gene: TRBJ1-1; v_gene: TRBV27; CDR3aa: CASSLFRATEAFF; CDR3nt: TGTGCCAGCAGTTTATTCAGGGCCACTGAAGCTTTCTTT
abundance: .; d_gene: .; j_gene: TRBJ2-7; v_gene: TRBV28; CDR3aa: CASSSPFGSIGYEQYF; CDR3nt: TGTGCCAGCAGCTCCCCTTTCGGGAGTATAGGCTACGAGCAGTACTTC
abundance: .; d_gene: TRBD1; j_gene: TRBJ1-2; v_gene: TRBV5-1; CDR3aa: CATRRDREYGYTF; CDR3nt: TGCGCCACCCGTAGGGACAGAGAATATGGCTACACCTTC
abundance: .; d_gene: TRBD2; j_gene: TRBJ2-7; v_gene: TRBV6-6; CDR3aa: CASRPGLSYEQYF; CDR3nt: TGTGCCAGCAGACCGGGACTATCCTACGAGCAGTACTTC
abundance: .; d_gene: .; j_gene: TRBJ2-6; v_gene: TRBV6-5; CDR3aa: CASRVGANVLTF; CDR3nt: TGTGCCAGCCGTGTTGGGGCCAACGTCCTGACTTTC
abundance: .; d_gene: .; j_gene: TRBJ1-1; v_gene: TRBV5-1; CDR3aa: CASSPSGQKNTEAFF; CDR3nt: TGCGCCAGCAGCCCCTCTGGACAAAAGAACACTGAAGCTTTCTTT
abundance: .; d_gene: TRBD2; j_gene: TRBJ2-3; v_gene: TRBV7-9; CDR3aa: CSSSLRLAGETDTQYF; CDR3nt: TGTTCCAGCAGCTTGCGACTAGCGGGGGAAACAGATACGCAGTATTTT
abundance: .; d_gene: TRBD2; j_gene: TRBJ2-4; v_gene: TRBV12-5; CDR3aa: CASGLETSFDIQYF; CDR3nt: TGTGCTAGTGGTTTGGAGACTAGCTTCGACATTCAGTACTTC
abundance: .; d_gene: .; j_gene: TRBJ1-4; v_gene: TRBV6-5; CDR3aa: CASSYEFFNEKLFF; CDR3nt: TGTGCCAGCAGTTACGAGTTCTTTAATGAAAAACTGTTTTTT
abundance: few; d_gene: .; j_gene: TRBJ2-7; v_gene: TRBV5-1; CDR3aa: CASSFRDEQYF; CDR3nt: TGCGCCAGCAGCTTCAGGGACGAGCAGTACTTC
abundance: .; d_gene: .; j_gene: TRBJ1-6; v_gene: TRBV5-1; CDR3aa: CASSLQSSYNSPLHF; CDR3nt: TGCGCCAGCAGCTTACAGAGCTCCTATAATTCACCCCTCCACTTT
abundance: .; d_gene: .; j_gene: TRBJ2-4; v_gene: TRBV7-3; CDR3aa: CASSLEQGHIQYF; CDR3nt: TGTGCCAGCAGCTTAGAACAGGGCCACATTCAGTACTTC
abundance: few; d_gene: .; j_gene: TRBJ1-1; v_gene: TRBV7-9; CDR3aa: CASTLLPGGNTEAFF; CDR3nt: TGTGCCAGCACCCTCCTCCCCGGGGGGAACACTGAAGCTTTCTTT
abundance: .; d_gene: .; j_gene: TRBJ1-1; v_gene: TRBV15; CDR3aa: CATSRVNGGTEAFF; CDR3nt: TGTGCCACCAGCAGAGTTAACGGTGGCACTGAAGCTTTCTTT
abundance: .; d_gene: .; j_gene: TRBJ2-2; v_gene: TRBV2; CDR3aa: CASSQIDGELFF; CDR3nt: TGTGCCAGCAGTCAGATCGACGGGGAGCTGTTTTTT
abundance: .; d_gene: TRBD2; j_gene: TRBJ2-7; v_gene: TRBV6-6; CDR3aa: CASSLAGGLDPYEQYF; CDR3nt: TGTGCCAGCAGCTTAGCGGGGGGGCTGGATCCCTACGAGCAGTACTTC
abundance: .; d_gene: .; j_gene: TRBJ2-5; v_gene: TRBV5-1; CDR3aa: CASSLEGVETQYF; CDR3nt: TGCGCCAGCAGCTTGGAAGGGGTTGAGACCCAGTACTTC
abundance: .; d_gene: .; j_gene: TRBJ2-7; v_gene: TRBV7-9; CDR3aa: CFTSRRRHTIVRRAEEQYF; CDR3nt: TGTTTTACAAGCAGAAGACGGCATACGATAGTTAGGAGGGCGGAGGAGCAGTACTTC
abundance: once; d_gene: TRBD1; j_gene: TRBJ1-4; v_gene: TRBV19; CDR3aa: CASSILGTGIEEKLFF; CDR3nt: TGTGCCAGTAGTATCCTCGGGACAGGGATAGAGGAAAAACTGTTTTTT